These 22 T cell receptor beta chains were all obtained from the same sample, sequenced in a study of CD8 T cells in Susac syndrome. Reverse transcription of roughly 0.45 to 1 ug RNA was carried out with random hexamers. MiXCR, applied by TCRdb to the immunoSEQ multiplex PCR reads, yields one record per CDR3 protein. The sample contains about 76,000 distinct CDR3 sequences, about 91% of which appear only once. Sequencing was performed on CD8+ T cells from PBMCs. The receptors were gathered from a human donor with multiple sclerosis.

The V gene is TRBV11-2, the J gene TRBJ1-2; D is undetermined. The V end was cut by 2 bases, the J end by 8 bases, with 15 bases between. The CDR3 runs to 14 residues. Germline-derived CDR1 and CDR2 are SGHAT and FQNNGV. CDR3 sequence: CASSLHLGNNGYTF. In DNA form, the CDR3 reads TGTGCCAGCAGCTTACACTTGGGTAATAACGGCTACACCTTC. Looking up the rest from reference TRBV11-2 and TRBJ1-2 gives the full variable domain: EAGVAQSPRYKIIEKRQSVAFWCNPISGHATLYWYQQILGQGPKLLIQFQNNGVVDDSQLPKDRFSAERLKGVDSTLKIQPAKLEDSAVYLCASSLHLGNNGYTFGSGTRLTVV.

The J gene is TRBJ2-7, the V gene TRBV7-8; 12 nucleotides match TRBD2. The CDR3 sequence is 14 residues long. With 6 bases clipped from V and 4 bases from J, the junction kept 4 bases outside the gene matches. Germline CDR1 SGHVS, CDR2 FQNEAQ. The CDR3: CASRGLAGRYEQYF. The CDR3, as DNA: TGTGCCAGCAGAGGACTAGCGGGAAGGTACGAGCAGTACTTC. The complete variable domain, with remaining parts taken from reference TRBV7-8 and TRBJ2-7, reads GAGVSQSPRYKVAKRGQDVALRCDPISGHVSLFWYQQALGQGPEFLTYFQNEAQLDKSGLPSDRFFAERPEGSVSTLKIQRTQQEDSAVYLCASRGLAGRYEQYFGPGTRLTVT.

DNA for the CDR3: TGTGCCAGCAGCCCAAGCGAATGGAACACTGAAGCTTTCTTT. Amino acid sequence: CASSPSEWNTEAFF. This rearrangement joins TRBV6-5 to TRBJ1-1; D is ambiguous. The length of the CDR3 is 14 residues. The V end was cut by 6 bases, the J end by 1 base, with 12 bases between. Germline CDR1 reads MNHEY; CDR2 reads SVGAGI.

The gene calls are TRBV30 and TRBJ1-3; the D gene is possibly TRBD1 (5 bases). The CDR3 spans 14 residues. Germline V gene sequence: CDR1 GTSNPN, CDR2 SVGIG (reference sequence). Trimming removed 1 base from V and 2 bases from J, with 9 bases in between. CDR3 in DNA: TGTGCCTGGAGTGCCCTCAGGGCTGGAAACACCATATATTTT. It codes for CAWSALRAGNTIYF.

This chain uses TRBV3-1 with TRBJ2-3, with 8 bases fitting TRBD1. CDR1 and CDR2 from the germline V gene are LGHDT and YNNKEL (reference sequence). After removal of 4 bases from V and 1 base from J, the junction contained 7 bases not matched to a gene. The CDR3 runs 16 residues. In nucleotides, the CDR3 is TGTGCCAGCAGCCTAAGAGGGACAGGACGCACAGATACGCAGTATTTT. It encodes CASSLRGTGRTDTQYF.

The V and J genes are TRBV2 and TRBJ2-7; D gene ambiguous. Trimming took 2 bases from V and 5 from J, leaving 13 bases between them. CDR1 is SNHLY, CDR2 FYNNEI, per germline. The CDR3 is 14 amino acids. The CDR3 sequence: CASSEYLPRDEQYF. CDR3 nucleotide sequence: TGTGCCAGCAGTGAATATCTCCCCCGGGACGAGCAGTACTTC. The whole variable domain, filled in from reference TRBV2 and TRBJ2-7, reads EPEVTQTPSHQVTQMGQEVILRCVPISNHLYFYWYRQILGQKVEFLVSFYNNEISEKSEIFDDQFSVERPDGSNFTLKIRSTKLEDSAMYFCASSEYLPRDEQYFGPGTRLTVT.

The chain joins TRBV13 to TRBJ2-1; D gene unclear. Trimming took 5 bases from V and 5 from J, leaving 13 bases between them. The V gene's germline CDR1 is PRHDT and CDR2 FYEKMQ (reference sequence). The CDR3 has 14 amino acids. The CDR3 DNA reads as TGTGCCAGCAGCATAGCCTCCCGGGACAATGAGCAGTTCTTC. This gives the protein CASSIASRDNEQFF.

The gene calls are TRBV7-9 and TRBJ1-1, with TRBD1 as a possible D gene (6 bases). The CDR3 runs to 16 residues. V lost 5 bases, J lost 1 base, and 17 bases lay in between. CDR1 SEHNR and CDR2 FQNEAQ come from the germline V gene (reference sequence). CDR3 in amino acids: CASSILGGRANTEAFF. As DNA, the CDR3 is TGTGCCAGCAGCATATTGGGGGGCAGGGCGAACACTGAAGCTTTCTTT. The full variable domain, in which reference TRBV7-9 and TRBJ1-1 provide the parts outside the CDR3, is DTGVSQNPRHKITKRGQNVTFRCDPISEHNRLYWYRQTLGQGPEFLTYFQNEAQLEKSRLLSDRFSAERPKGSFSTLEIQRTEQGDSAMYLCASSILGGRANTEAFFGQGTRLTVV.

The chain recombines TRBV20-1 with TRBJ2-3, with TRBD2 as a possible D gene (6 bases). Trimming removed 0 bases from V and 2 bases from J, with 12 bases in between. The CDR3 is made up of 15 amino acids. Germline-derived CDR1 and CDR2 are DFQATT and SNEGSKA (reference sequence). CDR3 sequence: CSARDLRGITDTQYF. The CDR3 DNA is TGCAGTGCTAGAGATCTACGGGGGATCACAGATACGCAGTATTTT.

The rearrangement links TRBV28 to TRBJ2-7; the D gene is possibly TRBD1 (6 bases). V gave up 6 bases and J gave up 4 bases, with 13 bases separating them. Germline lookup yields CDR1 MDHEN and CDR2 SYDVKM. CDR3 length equals 13 residues. CDR3 DNA: TGTGCCAGCAGCCCACCGGACAGTTACGAGCAGTACTTC. This gives the protein CASSPPDSYEQYF.

The V gene is TRBV18, the J gene TRBJ1-5; D possibly corresponds to TRBD1 (5 bases). Trimming shortened V by 5 bases and J by 0 bases, and 11 bases separated the two germline ends. The CDR3 is 15 amino acids. Germline loops: CDR1 KGHSH, CDR2 LQKENI. CDR3 loop: CASSSGGDSNQPQHF. DNA of the CDR3: TGTGCCAGCTCATCCGGGGGGGATAGCAATCAGCCCCAGCATTTT.

The chain uses TRBV28 and TRBJ2-5; 8 bases are a match to TRBD1. Germline V gene data show CDR1 as MDHEN and CDR2 as SYDVKM. V lost 4 bases to trimming and J lost 7 bases; unmatched junction nucleotides: 23. This CDR3 region has 19 residues. The CDR3 loop is CASSSFHRPGTGLRRTQYF. The CDR3 DNA follows: TGTGCCAGCAGTTCATTTCATCGCCCCGGGACAGGATTAAGAAGGACCCAGTACTTC. Combining the CDR3 with reference TRBV28 and TRBJ2-5 gives the whole variable domain DVKVTQSSRYLVKRTGEKVFLECVQDMDHENMFWYRQDPGLGLRLIYFSYDVKMKEKGDIPEGYSVSREKKERFSLILESASTNQTSMYLCASSSFHRPGTGLRRTQYFGPGTRLLVL.

The J gene is TRBJ1-1, the V gene TRBV19; the D gene is possibly TRBD1 (5 bases). From germline, CDR1 is LNHDA and CDR2 SQIVND (reference sequence). The CDR3 is 16 amino acids. V shed 1 base and J shed 0 bases, with 12 bases lying between them. CDR3 residues: CASSIGTRAMNTEAFF. The CDR3 coding sequence is TGTGCCAGTAGTATAGGGACCAGGGCCATGAACACTGAAGCTTTCTTT.

This clonotype was observed a single time. The genes are TRBV28 and TRBJ2-1; 11 bases are a match to TRBD2. There are 20 residues in the CDR3. The germline gives CDR1 MDHEN, CDR2 SYDVKM. The V gene end was trimmed by 3 bases and the J gene end by 0 bases; junction bases not matched to a gene: 13. The CDR3, as DNA: TGTGCCAGCAGTTTGCTGGTGGAGACTAGCGGGACGAGCTCCTACAATGAGCAGTTCTTC. This translates into CASSLLVETSGTSSYNEQFF. Together with reference TRBV28 and TRBJ2-1, the CDR3 gives the full variable domain: DVKVTQSSRYLVKRTGEKVFLECVQDMDHENMFWYRQDPGLGLRLIYFSYDVKMKEKGDIPEGYSVSREKKERFSLILESASTNQTSMYLCASSLLVETSGTSSYNEQFFGPGTRLTVL.

The J gene is TRBJ2-7, the V gene TRBV9; either TRBD1 or TRBD2 may supply D (5 bases each). The CDR3 runs 15 residues. Trimming took 0 bases from V and 7 from J, leaving 17 bases between them. Germline lookup yields CDR1 SGDLS and CDR2 YYNGEE. Here the CDR3 DNA reads TGTGCCAGCAGCGTAGCCCAGGGAGACCTGGAAGAGCAGTACTTC. Translation: CASSVAQGDLEEQYF.

The gene calls are TRBV11-2 and TRBJ2-1, with TRBD1 identical over 9 bases. From germline, CDR1 is SGHAT and CDR2 FQNNGV. V was clipped by 4 bases and J by 5 bases; unmatched bases: 12. This CDR3 region has 17 residues. The CDR3 protein is CASSSMSGQGFHNEQFF. Here the CDR3 DNA reads TGTGCCAGCAGCTCAATGTCGGGACAGGGTTTCCACAATGAGCAGTTCTTC.

The chain joins TRBV11-2 to TRBJ2-7, with unresolved D. The CDR3 covers 14 residues. Trimming stripped 4 bases from V and 3 bases from J, with 13 bases between. Germline CDR1 SGHAT, CDR2 FQNNGV. Here the CDR3 reads CASSYGHGVYEQYF. The CDR3 DNA follows: TGTGCCAGCAGCTACGGCCATGGGGTCTACGAGCAGTACTTC.

This sequence joins TRBV20-1 and TRBJ1-1; D gene ambiguous. CDR3 length: 12 residues. CDR1 and CDR2 (germline): DFQATT, SNEGSKA (reference sequence). Between the trimmed V and J ends, which lost 0 bases and 4 bases, there was a span of 6 bases. The CDR3 DNA follows: TGCAGTGCTAGAGAGGACGGCACTGAAGCTTTCTTT. It encodes CSAREDGTEAFF.

The rearrangement uses TRBV3-1 and TRBJ2-1; D might be TRBD2 (6 bases). This CDR3 region has 16 residues. Trimming cost V 0 bases and J 3 bases, with 12 bases left between them. Germline CDR1 is LGHDT and CDR2 is YNNKEL (reference sequence). In DNA form, the CDR3 reads TGTGCCAGCAGCCAAGAACCGGGACTCGACTACAATGAGCAGTTCTTC. Amino acids: CASSQEPGLDYNEQFF.

The table lists this clonotype with a count of one. The V call is TRBV7-2, the J call TRBJ2-5, with 9 bases lining up with TRBD1. Germline V gives CDR1 SGHTA, CDR2 FQGNSA. This CDR3 comprises 15 residues. Trimming took 7 bases from V and 5 from J; bases not matched to a gene: 11. The CDR3, as DNA: TGTGCCAGCATCCTCCACAGGGGGCGTGGGGAGACCCAGTACTTC. It codes for CASILHRGRGETQYF.

V and J are TRBV29-1 and TRBJ2-7; D tentatively reads TRBD1 or TRBD2 (5 bases each). The CDR3 extends over 12 amino acids. Trimming pared 2 bases from V and 7 bases from J, leaving 12 bases between. Germline CDR1 and CDR2: SQVTM and ANQGSEA. The CDR3 DNA follows: TGCAGCGTTGAACTGGGGACGGGGGAGCAGTACTTC. Translating gives CSVELGTGEQYF.

The V gene is TRBV30, the J gene TRBJ2-3; D is possibly TRBD1 or TRBD2 (7 bases each). The CDR3 spans 17 residues. Trimming pared 4 bases from V and 0 bases from J, leaving 20 bases between. CDR1 GTSNPN and CDR2 SVGIG come from the germline V gene (reference sequence). CDR3 region: CAWTSESGTASTDTQYF. CDR3 DNA: TGTGCCTGGACTTCTGAGAGCGGGACAGCAAGCACAGATACGCAGTATTTT.